This T cell receptor beta chain comes out of a study of shared clonotypes between healthy human individuals. Notes on the study in general: Some naive CD4 clonotypes, roughly 4.5%, turned up in common across several donors.

Clones were read by immunoSEQ multiplex PCR, and TCRdb kept only the in-frame ones, dropping some. The repertoire has millions of clones, around 93% of them found once; the top ten carry around 1.7%. Naive CD8 populations comprised CD45RO-negative cells positively selected for CCR7, excluding terminally differentiated effector memory CD45RA+ cells. Nashville, Tennessee was home to all donors, each a Caucasian adult. Remarks on this clone: The antigen is not known.

The CDR3 has 15 residues. V lost 1 base and J 0 bases, leaving 7 bases between the germline ends. CDR1 and CDR2 from the germline V gene are MDHEN and SYDVKM. This chain connects TRBV28 to TRBJ2-4; D remains unclear. This TCR was recovered from a man aged 18 to 29 in good health. Some clones in this sample may be carry-over from other donors' samples. Sequenced: naive CD8+ T cells from PBMCs. The CDR3 protein is CASSLFGLAKNIQYF. DNA of the CDR3: TGTGCCAGCAGTTTATTTGGCCTAGCCAAAAACATTCAGTACTTC.